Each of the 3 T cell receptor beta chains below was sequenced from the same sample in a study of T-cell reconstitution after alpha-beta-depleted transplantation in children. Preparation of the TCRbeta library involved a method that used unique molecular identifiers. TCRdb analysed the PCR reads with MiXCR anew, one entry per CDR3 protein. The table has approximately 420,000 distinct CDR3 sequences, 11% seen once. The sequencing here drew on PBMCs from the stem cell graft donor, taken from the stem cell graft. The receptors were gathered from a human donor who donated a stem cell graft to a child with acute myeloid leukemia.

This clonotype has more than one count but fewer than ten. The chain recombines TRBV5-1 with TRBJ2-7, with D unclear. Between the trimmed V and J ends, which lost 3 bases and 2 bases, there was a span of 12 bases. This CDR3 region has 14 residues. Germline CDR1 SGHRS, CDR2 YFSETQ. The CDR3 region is CASSWVPGAYEQYF. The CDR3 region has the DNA TGCGCCAGCAGCTGGGTGCCAGGCGCCTACGAGCAGTACTTC.

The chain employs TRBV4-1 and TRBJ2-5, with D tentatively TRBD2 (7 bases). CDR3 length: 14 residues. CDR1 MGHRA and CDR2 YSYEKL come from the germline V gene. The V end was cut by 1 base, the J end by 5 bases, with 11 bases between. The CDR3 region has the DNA TGCGCCAGCAGCCAAGTCGGGGGGCCTGAGACCCAGTACTTC. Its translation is CASSQVGGPETQYF.

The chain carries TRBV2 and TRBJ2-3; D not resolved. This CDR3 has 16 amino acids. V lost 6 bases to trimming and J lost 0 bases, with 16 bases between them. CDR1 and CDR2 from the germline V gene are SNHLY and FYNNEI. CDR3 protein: CASRVADIYSTDTQYF. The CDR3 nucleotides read TGTGCCAGCAGAGTCGCCGACATATATAGCACAGATACGCAGTATTTT.